This T cell receptor (beta chain) is from a study of control samples from healthy donors and cancer patients. TCRdb's copy holds only in-frame clones and misses some; the assay was immunoSEQ multiplex PCR. Of around 30,000 clones listed, roughly 93% are singletons. A few counts support this clone. The CDR3 is 17 residues long. V dropped 4 bases and J dropped 4; count of bases not matched to a gene: 15. Germline V lookup: CDR1 SGHTA, CDR2 FQGTGA. This chain connects TRBV7-3 to TRBJ2-5; 7 positions agree with TRBD1. Sequenced material: PBMCs. The receptor was isolated from a man in his forties or fifties with lung cancer. This chain's CDR3 is CASSSTRNPGQAETQYF. The CDR3 nucleotides read TGTGCCAGCAGCTCCACACGAAACCCTGGACAGGCAGAGACCCAGTACTTC.